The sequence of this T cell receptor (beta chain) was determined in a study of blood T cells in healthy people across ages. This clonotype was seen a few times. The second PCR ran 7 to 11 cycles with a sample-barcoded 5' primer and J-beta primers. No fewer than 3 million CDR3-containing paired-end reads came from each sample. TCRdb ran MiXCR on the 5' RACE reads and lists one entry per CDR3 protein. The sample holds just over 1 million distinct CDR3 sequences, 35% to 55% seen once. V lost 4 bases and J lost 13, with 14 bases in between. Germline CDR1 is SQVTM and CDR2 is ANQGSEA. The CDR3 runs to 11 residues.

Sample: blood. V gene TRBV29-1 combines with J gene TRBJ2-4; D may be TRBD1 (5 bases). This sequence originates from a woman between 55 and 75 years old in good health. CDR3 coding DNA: TGCAGCGTTGTCACCAGGGATGGGCAGTACTTC. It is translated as CSVVTRDGQYF.